This entry features one T cell receptor (beta chain) sequence. The sample comes from a study of control samples from healthy donors and cancer patients. In germline, CDR1 is MNHEY, CDR2 SVGEGT. This CDR3 is 12 amino acids long. The V end lost 6 bases, the J end lost 3 bases, and 5 bases lay between the germline ends. Clones were sequenced by immunoSEQ multiplex PCR, and TCRdb holds only the in-frame ones, with some missing. The data contain 150,000 to 200,000 clones, 90% of them singletons. The source material was blood. V usage is TRBV6-2 or TRBV6-3 and J usage is TRBJ2-2; no firm D call. This receptor was identified in a woman aged 50 to 65 in good health. The CDR3 region is CASSPHTGELFF. The CDR3 nucleotides are TGTGCCAGCAGCCCTCACACCGGGGAGCTGTTTTTT.